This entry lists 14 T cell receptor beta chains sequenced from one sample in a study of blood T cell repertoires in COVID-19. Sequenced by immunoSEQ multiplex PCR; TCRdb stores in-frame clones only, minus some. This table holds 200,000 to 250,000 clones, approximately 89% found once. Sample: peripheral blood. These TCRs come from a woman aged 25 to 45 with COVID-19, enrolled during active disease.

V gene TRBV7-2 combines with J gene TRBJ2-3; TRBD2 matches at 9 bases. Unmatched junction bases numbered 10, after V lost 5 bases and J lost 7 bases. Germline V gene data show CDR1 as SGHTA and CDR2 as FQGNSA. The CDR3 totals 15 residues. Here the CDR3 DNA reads TGTGCCAGCAGCCACCGACTAGCGGAGGGTTATACGCAGTATTTT. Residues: CASSHRLAEGYTQYF.

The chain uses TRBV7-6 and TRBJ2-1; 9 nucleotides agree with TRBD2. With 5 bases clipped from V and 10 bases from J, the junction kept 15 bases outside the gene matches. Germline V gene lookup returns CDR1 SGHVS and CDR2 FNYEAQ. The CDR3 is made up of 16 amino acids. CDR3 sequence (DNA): TGTGCCAGCAGCCCAATAGCGGGGGCACGTACAATAGAGCAGTTCTTC. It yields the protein CASSPIAGARTIEQFF.

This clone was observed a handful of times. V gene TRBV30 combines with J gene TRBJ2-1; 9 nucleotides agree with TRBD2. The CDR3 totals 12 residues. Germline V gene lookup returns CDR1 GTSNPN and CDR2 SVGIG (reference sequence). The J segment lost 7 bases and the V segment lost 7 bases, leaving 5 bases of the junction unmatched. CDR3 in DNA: TGTGCCTTACAAAGCGGGAGGAATGAGCAGTTCTTC. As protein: CALQSGRNEQFF.

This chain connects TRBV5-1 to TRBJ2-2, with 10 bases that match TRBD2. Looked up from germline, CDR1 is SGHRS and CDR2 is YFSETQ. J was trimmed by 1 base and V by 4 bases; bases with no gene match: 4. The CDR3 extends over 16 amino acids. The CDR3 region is CASSVSSGRNTGELFF. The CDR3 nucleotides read TGCGCCAGCAGCGTCTCTAGCGGGAGGAACACCGGGGAGCTGTTTTTT.

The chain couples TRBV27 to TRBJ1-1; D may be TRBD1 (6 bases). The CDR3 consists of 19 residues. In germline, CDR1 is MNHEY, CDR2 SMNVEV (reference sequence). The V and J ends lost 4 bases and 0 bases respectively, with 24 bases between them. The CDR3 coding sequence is TGTGCCAGCAGTTCCTCGCCGCCGGGACACCGAATGATGAACACTGAAGCTTTCTTT. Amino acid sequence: CASSSSPPGHRMMNTEAFF.

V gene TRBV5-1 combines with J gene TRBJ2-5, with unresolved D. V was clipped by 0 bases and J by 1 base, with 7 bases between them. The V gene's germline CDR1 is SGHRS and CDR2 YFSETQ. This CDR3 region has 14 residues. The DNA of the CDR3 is TGCGCCAGCAGCTTGGTCGGGTCCCAAGAGACCCAGTACTTC. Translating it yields CASSLVGSQETQYF.

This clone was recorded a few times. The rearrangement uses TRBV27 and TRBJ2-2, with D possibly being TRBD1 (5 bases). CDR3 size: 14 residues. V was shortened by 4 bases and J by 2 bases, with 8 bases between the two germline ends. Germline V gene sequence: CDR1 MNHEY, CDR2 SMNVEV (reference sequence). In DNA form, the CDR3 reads TGTGCCAGCAGTTGGCAGGGAAACACCGGGGAGCTGTTTTTT. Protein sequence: CASSWQGNTGELFF.

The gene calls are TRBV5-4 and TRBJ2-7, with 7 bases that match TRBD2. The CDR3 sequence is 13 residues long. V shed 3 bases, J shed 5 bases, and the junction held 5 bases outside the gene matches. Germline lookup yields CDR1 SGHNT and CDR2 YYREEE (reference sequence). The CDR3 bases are TGTGCCAGCAGCTCGGCTAGCGGCGACGAGCAGTACGTC. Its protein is CASSSASGDEQYV.

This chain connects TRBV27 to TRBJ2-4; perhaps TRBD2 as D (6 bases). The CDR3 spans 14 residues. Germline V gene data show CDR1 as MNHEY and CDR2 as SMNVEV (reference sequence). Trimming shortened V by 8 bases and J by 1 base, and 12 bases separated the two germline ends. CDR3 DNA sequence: TGTGCCAGCGGGGGGTTGATGGCCAAAAACATTCAGTACTTC. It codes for CASGGLMAKNIQYF.

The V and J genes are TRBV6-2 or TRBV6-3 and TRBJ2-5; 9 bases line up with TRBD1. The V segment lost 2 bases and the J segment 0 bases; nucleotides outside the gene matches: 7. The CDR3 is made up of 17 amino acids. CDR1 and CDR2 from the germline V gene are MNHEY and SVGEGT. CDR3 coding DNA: TGTGCCAGCAGTTACCCCGGGACAGGGATGTACCAAGAGACCCAGTACTTC. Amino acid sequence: CASSYPGTGMYQETQYF.

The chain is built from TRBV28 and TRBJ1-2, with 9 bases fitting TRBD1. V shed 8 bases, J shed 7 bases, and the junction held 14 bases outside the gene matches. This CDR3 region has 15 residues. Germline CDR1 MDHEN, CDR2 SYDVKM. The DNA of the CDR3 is TGTGCCAGCGGTCGAGACACAGGGGGCTTTCGTGGCTACACCTTC. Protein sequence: CASGRDTGGFRGYTF.

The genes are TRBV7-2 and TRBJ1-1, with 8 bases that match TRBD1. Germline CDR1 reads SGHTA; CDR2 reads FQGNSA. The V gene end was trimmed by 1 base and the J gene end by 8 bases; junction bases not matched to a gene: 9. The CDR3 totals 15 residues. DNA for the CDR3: TGTGCCAGCAGCTTAGATTACGCGGACAGGGTGGAAGCTTTCTTT. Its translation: CASSLDYADRVEAFF.

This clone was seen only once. The CDR3 loop is CASSYSSTGTYEQYF. DNA for the CDR3: TGTGCCAGCAGCTACTCGTCCACAGGAACCTACGAGCAGTACTTC. J is TRBJ2-7 and V is TRBV11-3; D possibly corresponds to TRBD1 (5 bases). This CDR3 has 15 amino acids. V lost 4 bases to trimming and J lost 2 bases, with 15 bases between them. The germline gives CDR1 SGHNT, CDR2 YENEEA.

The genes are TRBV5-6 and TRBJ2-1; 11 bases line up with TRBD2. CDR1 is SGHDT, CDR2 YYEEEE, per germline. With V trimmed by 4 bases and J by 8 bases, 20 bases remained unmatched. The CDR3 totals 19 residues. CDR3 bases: TGTGCCAGCAGCCGGGGACAGGTCATGACTAGCGGGATGGGTGATGAGCAGTTCTTC. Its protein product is CASSRGQVMTSGMGDEQFF.